One and the same sample provided the 21 T cell receptor beta chains below, sequenced in a study of identifying expanded T cells in peripheral blood. The repertoire was sequenced with immunoSEQ multiplex PCR; TCRdb's copy has only in-frame clones and lacks some. This table has approximately 120,000 clones, approximately 88% appearing once. The sequenced sample was blood. The receptors were sampled from a person aged 18-69 years in good health.

This chain links TRBV19 with TRBJ2-6; D perhaps matches TRBD2 (6 bases). The germline gives CDR1 LNHDA, CDR2 SQIVND (reference sequence). This CDR3 has 15 residues. V was shortened by 8 bases and J by 4 bases, with 15 bases between the two germline ends. CDR3 coding DNA: TGTGCCAGTTCCACGCGGGACTTAGGGGCCAACGTCCTGACTTTC. As protein: CASSTRDLGANVLTF.

The chain combines TRBV11-2 with TRBJ1-2; a weak D match, TRBD1 (6 bases). Germline assignment: CDR1 SGHAT and CDR2 FQNNGV. Trimming took off 1 base at V and 4 bases at J, with 13 bases between the two ends. The CDR3 totals 15 residues. CDR3 coding DNA: TGTGCCAGCAGCTTAGTAAGGGACAACATCTATGGCTACACCTTC. Protein: CASSLVRDNIYGYTF.

V usage is TRBV27 and J usage is TRBJ2-1; TRBD2 is a possible D gene (6 bases). CDR1 MNHEY and CDR2 SMNVEV come from the germline V gene (reference sequence). This CDR3 comprises 14 residues. V was trimmed by 3 bases and J by 7 bases, leaving 13 bases between them. The CDR3 region is CASSFVAGGNEQFF. The CDR3 bases are TGTGCCAGCAGTTTTGTAGCCGGGGGAAATGAGCAGTTCTTC.

This clone is a singleton in its sample. The CDR3: CASSPGLAGNTGELFF. The CDR3 coding sequence is TGTGCCAGCAGCCCGGGACTAGCGGGAAACACCGGGGAGCTGTTTTTT. The gene calls are TRBV7-3 and TRBJ2-2; 13 bases fit TRBD2. Per germline, CDR1 SGHTA and CDR2 FQGTGA. Trimming removed 5 bases from V and 2 bases from J; junction bases left unmatched: 2. CDR3 length equals 16 residues.

The V gene is TRBV6-5, the J gene TRBJ1-2, with D uncertain. Trimming shortened V by 0 bases and J by 8 bases, and 13 bases separated the two germline ends. Germline CDR1 MNHEY, CDR2 SVGAGI. The CDR3 spans 14 residues. In DNA, the CDR3 is TGTGCCAGCAGTTACTCAGGCGAGCTGACGGGCTACACCTTC. Translated: CASSYSGELTGYTF.

This clone was recorded only once. The genes are TRBV10-3 and TRBJ2-3; 7 nucleotides match TRBD1. The CDR3 has 15 residues. The V and J ends lost 8 bases and 1 base, in that order; junction bases with no gene match: 9. Germline CDR1 ENHRY, CDR2 SYGVKD. CDR3 protein: CAIASGDRGTDTQYF. The CDR3 DNA is TGTGCCATCGCAAGCGGTGACAGGGGCACAGATACGCAGTATTTT.

This chain uses TRBV18 with TRBJ2-1; D call uncertain. The CDR3 has 13 amino acids. Germline CDR1 reads KGHSH; CDR2 reads LQKENI. V lost 1 base to trimming and J lost 4 bases, with 5 bases between them. This CDR3 reads CASSPLDYNEQFF. The DNA of the CDR3 is TGTGCCAGCTCACCACTGGATTACAATGAGCAGTTCTTC.

In this sample, this clone turned up a few times. The chain carries TRBV5-6 and TRBJ1-1; D is unclear. CDR1 and CDR2 from the germline V gene are SGHDT and YYEEEE. V was shortened by 7 bases and J by 0 bases, with 10 bases between the two germline ends. The CDR3 length is 13 residues. The CDR3 DNA reads TGTGCCAGCTTGGTAGGCATGAACACTGAAGCTTTCTTT. It codes for CASLVGMNTEAFF.

This chain links TRBV9 with TRBJ2-2; the D gene is possibly TRBD1 (6 bases). The CDR3 runs to 13 residues. Germline values: CDR1 SGDLS, CDR2 YYNGEE. V was pared by 0 bases and J by 6 bases, with 6 bases between. DNA of the CDR3: TGTGCCAGCAGCGTAGGGACAGCCGGGGAGCTGTTTTTT. This codes for CASSVGTAGELFF. Full variable domain (missing parts from reference TRBV9 and TRBJ2-2): DSGVTQTPKHLITATGQRVTLRCSPRSGDLSVYWYQQSLDQGLQFLIQYYNGEERAKGNILERFSAQQFPDLHSELNLSSLELGDSALYFCASSVGTAGELFFGEGSRLTVL.

The V and J genes are TRBV5-6 and TRBJ1-5; the D is unclear. The CDR3 extends over 13 amino acids. In germline, CDR1 is SGHDT, CDR2 YYEEEE. Trimming left V 0 bases short and J 2 bases short, with 3 bases between. CDR3 protein: CASSLDGNQPQHF. For the CDR3, the DNA is TGTGCCAGCAGCTTGGACGGCAATCAGCCCCAGCATTTT.

The rearrangement joins TRBV7-9 to TRBJ1-1, with 10 bases identical to TRBD1. CDR1 is SEHNR and CDR2 is FQNEAQ in the germline V gene (reference sequence). The CDR3 runs 17 residues. The V segment lost 4 bases and the J segment 6 bases; nucleotides outside the gene matches: 14. CDR3 region: CASSSLTGGVEGAEAFF. The CDR3 nucleotides are TGTGCCAGCAGCTCCCTGACAGGGGGCGTCGAGGGCGCTGAAGCTTTCTTT.

This clone was picked up a small number of times. The chain joins TRBV11-3 to TRBJ1-1; possibly TRBD1 for D (5 bases). V was pared by 2 bases and J by 1 base, with 11 bases between. This CDR3 region has 15 residues. Per the germline V gene, CDR1 is SGHNT and CDR2 is YENEEA. CDR3 nucleotide sequence: TGTGCCAGCAGCTTAACCGGGACGGCGAACACTGAAGCTTTCTTT. It codes for CASSLTGTANTEAFF.

The chain uses TRBV7-8 and TRBJ1-2; tentative D call: TRBD1 (5 bases). Germline assignment: CDR1 SGHVS and CDR2 FQNEAQ. Trimming removed 2 bases at V and 1 base at J, with 11 bases between. The CDR3 has 15 residues. CDR3 protein: CASSLRGGFNYGYTF. CDR3 nucleotides: TGTGCCAGCAGCTTACGGGGGGGGTTTAACTATGGCTACACCTTC.

The J gene is TRBJ2-3, the V gene TRBV29-1; TRBD1 agrees at 8 bases. Germline V gene lookup returns CDR1 SQVTM and CDR2 ANQGSEA. The V and J ends lost 5 bases and 4 bases, in that order; junction bases with no gene match: 8. The CDR3 is made up of 14 amino acids. CDR3 sequence: CSVLQDRGADTQYF. The CDR3 DNA reads TGCAGCGTTCTCCAAGACAGGGGCGCAGATACGCAGTATTTT.

V and J are TRBV6-5 and TRBJ2-7; D perhaps matches TRBD1 (6 bases). The CDR3 sequence is 16 residues long. Per germline, CDR1 MNHEY and CDR2 SVGAGI. The ends were cut back, 0 bases at V and 5 bases at J, with 17 bases in the middle. In nucleotides, the CDR3 is TGTGCCAGCAGTTACTCTGGGACACCTCGATTTGACGAGCAGTACTTC. It encodes CASSYSGTPRFDEQYF.

The chain links TRBV5-5 to TRBJ2-1; 7 nucleotides align to TRBD1. The CDR3 has 14 amino acids. Germline V gene lookup returns CDR1 SGHKS and CDR2 YYEKEE (reference sequence). V trimming: 1 base; J trimming: 9 bases; junction bases outside the gene matches: 7. Here the CDR3 reads CASSLNRGSFEQFF. The DNA of the CDR3 is TGTGCCAGCAGCTTGAACAGGGGATCATTTGAGCAGTTCTTC.

V usage is TRBV15 and J usage is TRBJ1-6; D not certain. The V gene lost 8 bases and the J gene lost 5 bases, with 19 bases spanning the gap. The germline V gene encodes CDR1 LNHNV and CDR2 YYDKDF (reference sequence). The CDR3 is made up of 16 amino acids. The CDR3, as DNA: TGTGCCACCGCCCGAGCCCCCGGCTCTAATAATTCACCCCTCCACTTT. It encodes CATARAPGSNNSPLHF. The full variable domain, with the rest looked up from reference TRBV15 and TRBJ1-6, is DAMVIQNPRYQVTQFGKPVTLSCSQTLNHNVMYWYQQKSSQAPKLLFHYYDKDFNNEADTPDNFQSRRPNTSFCFLDIRSPGLGDTAMYLCATARAPGSNNSPLHFGNGTRLTVT.

CDR3 in amino acids: CASSQGTIGEAFF. CDR3 DNA: TGCGCCAGCAGCCAGGGGACAATTGGTGAAGCTTTCTTT. The V gene is TRBV4-1, the J gene TRBJ1-1; tentatively, D is TRBD1 (6 bases). The CDR3 loop spans 13 amino acids. CDR1 is MGHRA and CDR2 is YSYEKL in the germline V gene. The V gene lost 3 bases and the J gene lost 7 bases, with 12 bases spanning the gap.

V gene TRBV19 combines with J gene TRBJ1-2; no firm D call. The CDR3 is made up of 13 amino acids. V lost 8 bases, J lost 4 bases, and 14 bases lay in between. The germline V gene has CDR1 LNHDA and CDR2 SQIVND (reference sequence). DNA of the CDR3: TGTGCCAGTTCGCTAGACCCGCGCTATGGCTACACCTTC. Its translation is CASSLDPRYGYTF.

This clone was counted a single time. The chain combines TRBV27 with TRBJ1-2; weak D call: TRBD1 (6 bases). The CDR3 totals 14 residues. Germline assignment: CDR1 MNHEY and CDR2 SMNVEV (reference sequence). Trimming left V 6 bases short and J 7 bases short, with 18 bases between. The CDR3: CASRSITGRGGYTF. In DNA form, the CDR3 reads TGTGCCAGCAGGTCCATCACAGGGCGTGGTGGCTACACCTTC.

The V and J genes are TRBV5-4 and TRBJ1-2, with D hard to call. V was clipped by 2 bases and J by 0 bases, with 11 bases between them. Germline assignment: CDR1 SGHNT and CDR2 YYREEE (reference sequence). CDR3 length equals 15 residues. The CDR3 nucleotides read TGTGCCAGCAGCTTTGATTCTTTGGCTAACTATGGCTACACCTTC. Amino acids: CASSFDSLANYGYTF.